The rows below give T cell receptor beta chains drawn from one sample of a study of T cell responses to AZD1222 COVID-19 vaccine. TCRdb keeps only in-frame clones here, not all; method: immunoSEQ multiplex PCR. The sample shows over 120,000 clones, 75% to 90% of them seen only once. The source was peripheral blood, collected on day 0 of AZD1222 vaccination. These receptors were taken from an adult in good health. CDR3s include the opening cysteine and the closing phenylalanine or tryptophan. The D gene is left open where the match is weak. Clone size is stated in some rows and not others, as once, few, many or a class when expanded.

J	length	D	V	size	CDR3	DNA
TRBJ2-2	12	NA	TRBV10-1	NA	CASGLGAGELFF	TGCGCCAGCGGGCTCGGGGCCGGGGAGCTGTTTTTT
TRBJ1-2	13	NA	TRBV6-5	once	CASNPTNPNGYTF	TGTGCCAGCAATCCGACAAACCCTAATGGCTACACCTTC
TRBJ1-4	16	NA	TRBV12-1	NA	CASSSPEGGAGEKLFF	TGTGCCAGCAGCTCCCCGGAGGGGGGGGCGGGCGAAAAACTGTTTTTT
TRBJ2-2	14	NA	TRBV30	NA	CAWRRPDTSGELFF	TGTGCCTGGAGGCGACCGGACACCTCCGGGGAGCTGTTTTTT
TRBJ1-1	13	TRBD1	TRBV20-1	NA	CSASVQGFTEAFF	TGCAGTGCTAGTGTACAGGGGTTCACTGAAGCTTTCTTT
TRBJ2-7	15	TRBD2	TRBV5-6	NA	CASSLSRTSYYEQYF	TGTGCCAGCAGCTTGTCCCGGACTAGCTACTACGAGCAGTACTTC
TRBJ2-7	15	NA	TRBV5-4	NA	CASSLSSAGTHEQYF	TGTGCCAGCAGCTTGAGTTCGGCAGGGACGCACGAGCAGTACTTC
TRBJ1-1	13	NA	TRBV19	NA	CASNGLRGTEAFF	TGTGCCAGTAACGGCCTTAGGGGCACTGAAGCTTTCTTT
TRBJ1-1	15	NA	TRBV7-2	NA	CASSAGPDVSTEAFF	TGTGCCAGCAGCGCCGGCCCGGACGTGAGCACTGAAGCTTTCTTT
TRBJ1-2	14	NA	TRBV2	NA	CASSEARGNYGYTF	TGTGCCAGCAGTGAAGCGCGGGGGAACTATGGCTACACCTTC
TRBJ1-1	15	TRBD1	TRBV5-1	NA	CASSDGQDSPPEAFF	TGCGCCAGCAGCGACGGACAGGATTCCCCCCCTGAAGCTTTCTTT
TRBJ1-1	14	NA	TRBV4-1	NA	CASSPFGKNTEAFF	TGCGCCAGCAGCCCCTTTGGGAAGAACACTGAAGCTTTCTTT
TRBJ2-3	13	NA	TRBV5-6	NA	CASGATSTDTQYF	TGTGCGAGCGGAGCGACGAGCACAGATACGCAGTATTTT
TRBJ1-1	13	NA	TRBV2	few	CASRRSENTEAFF	TGTGCCAGCAGGCGCAGCGAGAACACTGAAGCTTTCTTT
TRBJ1-4	13	NA	TRBV10-3	NA	CAISESSNEKLFF	TGTGCCATCAGTGAGTCTAGTAATGAAAAACTGTTTTTT
TRBJ1-4	15	TRBD1	TRBV18	NA	CASSGPGQGSEKLFF	TGTGCCAGCTCGGGACCGGGACAGGGGAGTGAAAAACTGTTTTTT
TRBJ2-7	15	TRBD2	TRBV24-1	NA	CATSVGGGAHYEQYF	TGTGCCACCAGTGTCGGCGGGGGGGCCCACTACGAGCAGTACTTC
TRBJ2-3	12	NA	TRBV19	NA	CASSAFTDTQYF	TGTGCCAGTAGTGCCTTTACAGATACGCAGTATTTT
TRBJ1-5	14	NA	TRBV21-1	NA	CASSSRQRNQPQHF	TGTGCCAGCAGCAGTCGACAGCGCAATCAGCCCCAGCATTTT
TRBJ1-3	13	NA	TRBV5-8	NA	CASSFGGGNTIYF	TGTGCCAGCAGCTTCGGGGGTGGAAACACCATATATTTT
TRBJ2-7	13	NA	TRBV3-1/TRBV3-2	NA	CASSQKVGYEQYF	TGTGCCAGCAGCCAGAAGGTAGGGTACGAGCAGTACTTC
TRBJ1-3	14	NA	TRBV7-9	NA	CASSFSLSGNTIYF	TGTGCCAGCAGCTTCTCCCTCTCTGGAAACACCATATATTTT
TRBJ2-7	14	NA	TRBV21-1	NA	CASSTRDRDYEQYF	TGTGCCAGCAGCACCCGGGACAGGGACTACGAGCAGTACTTC